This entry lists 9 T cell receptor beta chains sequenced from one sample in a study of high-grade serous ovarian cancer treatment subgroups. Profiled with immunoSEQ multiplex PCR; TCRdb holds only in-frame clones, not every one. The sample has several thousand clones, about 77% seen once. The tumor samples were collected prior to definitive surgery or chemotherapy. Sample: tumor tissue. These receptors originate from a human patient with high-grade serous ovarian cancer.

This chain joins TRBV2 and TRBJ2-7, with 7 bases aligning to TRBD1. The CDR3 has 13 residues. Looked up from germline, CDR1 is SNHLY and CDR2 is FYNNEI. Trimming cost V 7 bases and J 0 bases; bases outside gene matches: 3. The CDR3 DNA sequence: TGTGCCAGCACCGACAGGGACTCCTACGAGCAGTACTTC. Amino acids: CASTDRDSYEQYF.

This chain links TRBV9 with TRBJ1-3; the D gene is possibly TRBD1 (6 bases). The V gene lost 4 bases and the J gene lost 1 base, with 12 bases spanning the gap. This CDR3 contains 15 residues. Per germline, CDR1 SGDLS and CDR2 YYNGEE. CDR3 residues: CASSQQTGSGNTIYF. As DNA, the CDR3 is TGTGCCAGCAGCCAGCAGACAGGTTCTGGAAACACCATATATTTT.

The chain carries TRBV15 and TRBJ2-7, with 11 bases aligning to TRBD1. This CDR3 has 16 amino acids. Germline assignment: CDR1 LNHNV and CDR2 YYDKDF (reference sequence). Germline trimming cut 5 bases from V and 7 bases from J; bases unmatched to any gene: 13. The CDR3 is CATSQGDGTGGFEQYF. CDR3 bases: TGTGCCACCAGCCAAGGGGACGGGACAGGGGGTTTTGAGCAGTACTTC.

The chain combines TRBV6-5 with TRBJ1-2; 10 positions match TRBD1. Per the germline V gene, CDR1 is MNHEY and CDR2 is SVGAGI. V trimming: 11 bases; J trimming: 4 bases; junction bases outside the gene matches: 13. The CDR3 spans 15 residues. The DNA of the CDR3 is TGTGCCTTTGACCCGGGGACAGGGGAATCCTATGGCTACACCTTC. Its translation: CAFDPGTGESYGYTF.

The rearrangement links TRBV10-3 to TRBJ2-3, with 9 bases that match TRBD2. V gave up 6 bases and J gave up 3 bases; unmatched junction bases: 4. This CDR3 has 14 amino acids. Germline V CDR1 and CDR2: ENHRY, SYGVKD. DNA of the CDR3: TGTGCCATCAGGATAGCGGGGGAGACAGATACGCAGTATTTT. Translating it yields CAIRIAGETDTQYF.

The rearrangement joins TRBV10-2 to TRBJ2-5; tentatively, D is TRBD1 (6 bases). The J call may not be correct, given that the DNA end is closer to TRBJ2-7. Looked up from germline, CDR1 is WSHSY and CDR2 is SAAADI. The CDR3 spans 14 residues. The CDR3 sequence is CASSAEGGVNEQYF. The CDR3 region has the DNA TGCGCCAGCAGTGCTGAAGGGGGTGTGAACGAGCAGTACTTC.

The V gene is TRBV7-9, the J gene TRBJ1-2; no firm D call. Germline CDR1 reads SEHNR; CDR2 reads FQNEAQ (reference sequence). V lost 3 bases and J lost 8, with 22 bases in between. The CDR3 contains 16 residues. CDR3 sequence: CASSLLASSKGEGYTF. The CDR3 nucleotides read TGTGCCAGCAGCTTGCTTGCAAGTTCAAAGGGAGAAGGCTACACCTTC.

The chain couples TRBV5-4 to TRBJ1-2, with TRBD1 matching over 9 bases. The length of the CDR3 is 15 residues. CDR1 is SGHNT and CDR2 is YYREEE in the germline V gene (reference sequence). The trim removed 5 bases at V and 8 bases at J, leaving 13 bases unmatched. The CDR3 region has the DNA TGTGCCAGCAGTACCCCGGGACAGGGTGTTTGGGGCTACACCTTC. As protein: CASSTPGQGVWGYTF.

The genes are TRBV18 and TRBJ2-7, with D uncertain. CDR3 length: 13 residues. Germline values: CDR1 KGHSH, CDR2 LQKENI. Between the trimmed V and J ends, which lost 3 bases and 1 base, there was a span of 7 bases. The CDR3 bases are TGTGCCAGCTCACCGGATAGATCCTACGAGCAGTACGTC. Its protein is CASSPDRSYEQYV.